The 32 T cell receptor beta chains presented below share a single source sample, sequenced in a study of blood T cell repertoires in COVID-19. Data came from immunoSEQ multiplex PCR; TCRdb stores just in-frame clones and leaves some out. The table lists under 300,000 clones, 80% to 85% of them singletons, with roughly 2.9% in the top ten. The sequenced sample consisted of peripheral blood. Receptor source: a woman aged 60-75 years with active or convalescent COVID-19.

The genes are TRBV7-6 and TRBJ1-2, with 7 positions matching TRBD1. Looked up from germline, CDR1 is SGHVS and CDR2 is FNYEAQ. Trimming took 5 bases from V and 7 from J; bases not matched to a gene: 4. The length of the CDR3 is 12 residues. The CDR3 DNA reads as TGTGCCAGCAGCGACAGGGACAGTGGCTACACCTTC. This encodes CASSDRDSGYTF.

J is TRBJ2-1 and V is TRBV4-1, with D perhaps TRBD1 (9 bases). V lost 3 bases and J 4 bases, leaving 25 bases between the germline ends. The germline V gene encodes CDR1 MGHRA and CDR2 YSYEKL. This CDR3 is 19 amino acids long. CDR3 amino acids: CASSHGPGTGRGRYNEQFF. The CDR3 coding sequence is TGCGCCAGCAGCCATGGGCCCGGGACAGGGCGCGGGAGGTACAATGAGCAGTTCTTC.

The rearrangement links TRBV5-1 to TRBJ2-2; D gene uncertain. Germline CDR1 reads SGHRS; CDR2 reads YFSETQ. V dropped 4 bases and J dropped 6 bases, with 19 bases sitting between them. The CDR3 extends over 16 amino acids. The CDR3 DNA is TGCGCCAGCAGCATGCTAGAACCTCGTGTCCCCGGGGAGCTGTTTTTT. Translating gives CASSMLEPRVPGELFF.

This chain uses TRBV10-3 with TRBJ2-7, with 8 nucleotides matching TRBD2. The trim removed 3 bases at V and 5 bases at J, leaving 6 bases unmatched. CDR1 is ENHRY and CDR2 is SYGVKD in the germline V gene. This CDR3 contains 14 residues. The CDR3 is CAISEIGGADEQYF. The CDR3, as DNA: TGTGCCATCAGTGAAATCGGGGGGGCTGACGAGCAGTACTTC.

This clone was recorded only once. The genes are TRBV3-1 (or the pseudogene TRBV3-2) and TRBJ2-7; D is possibly TRBD2 (6 bases). This CDR3 spans 16 amino acids. Trimming left V 1 base short and J 3 bases short, with 16 bases between. The germline V gene encodes CDR1 LGHDT and CDR2 YNNKEL (reference sequence). CDR3: CASSQGMAGSGYEQYF. The CDR3 bases are TGTGCCAGCAGCCAAGGGATGGCGGGGTCGGGCTACGAGCAGTACTTC.

The rearrangement joins TRBV6-1 to TRBJ1-2, with 9 bases matching TRBD1. The V gene end was trimmed by 2 bases and the J gene end by 8 bases; junction bases not matched to a gene: 15. CDR1 and CDR2 (germline): MNHNS, SASEGT. The CDR3 runs 17 residues. The CDR3 DNA reads TGTGCCAGCAGTGAAAGGCGAACCCCGGGACAGGGCCGAGGCTACACCTTC. Protein: CASSERRTPGQGRGYTF.

The V gene is TRBV7-2, the J gene TRBJ2-5; 9 nucleotides agree with TRBD2. The V gene's germline CDR1 is SGHTA and CDR2 FQGNSA. CDR3 size: 17 residues. Losses at the gene ends were 8 bases for V and 0 bases for J; bases not matched to a gene: 13. The CDR3 DNA reads as TGTGCCAGCTCCGGGCTAGCGGGGACCTTGTACCAAGAGACCCAGTACTTC. The encoded protein is CASSGLAGTLYQETQYF.

The chain employs TRBV29-1 and TRBJ2-7; possibly TRBD1 for D (6 bases). Between the trimmed V and J ends, which lost 3 bases and 5 bases, there was a span of 14 bases. In germline, CDR1 is SQVTM, CDR2 ANQGSEA. This CDR3 spans 13 amino acids. The CDR3 reads CSVDLTQGNEQYF. The CDR3 DNA reads TGCAGCGTTGACCTGACCCAGGGGAACGAGCAGTACTTC.

This clone was observed a few times. V and J are TRBV2 and TRBJ1-3; weak D call: TRBD1 (5 bases). Germline V CDR1 and CDR2: SNHLY, FYNNEI. The V end lost 2 bases, the J end lost 4 bases, and 9 bases lay between the germline ends. This CDR3 is built from 14 residues. The DNA of the CDR3 is TGTGCCAGCAGTGAATCAGGGTTCGGAAACACCATATATTTT. Its protein is CASSESGFGNTIYF.

The chain uses TRBV30 and TRBJ2-5; 9 bases fit TRBD1. The CDR3 is 13 amino acids. V lost 2 bases, J lost 5 bases, and 3 bases stayed unmatched. The germline V gene has CDR1 GTSNPN and CDR2 SVGIG (reference sequence). CDR3 in DNA: TGTGCCTGGAGTCGGGACAGGGAGGAGACCCAGTACTTC. This codes for CAWSRDREETQYF.

V usage is TRBV5-4 and J usage is TRBJ2-5; the D gene is possibly TRBD2 (5 bases). The V end lost 1 base, the J end lost 5 bases, and 9 bases lay between the germline ends. Germline CDR1 SGHNT, CDR2 YYREEE (reference sequence). The length of the CDR3 is 13 residues. The CDR3 region has the DNA TGTGCCAGCAGCTTGAGTTGGACTGAGACCCAGTACTTC. It yields the protein CASSLSWTETQYF.

There are many counts of this clone. The chain couples TRBV6-5 to TRBJ1-3; no clear D. The CDR3 covers 15 residues. Germline loops: CDR1 MNHEY, CDR2 SVGAGI. Trimming pared 0 bases from V and 4 bases from J, leaving 10 bases between. The CDR3 nucleotides read TGTGCCAGCAGTTACTCCGGGGAGGAAGGAAACACCATATATTTT. Amino acid sequence: CASSYSGEEGNTIYF.

The V call is TRBV4-1, the J call TRBJ2-4; 8 bases are a match to TRBD1. CDR3 length: 13 residues. Germline CDR1 reads MGHRA; CDR2 reads YSYEKL. Trimming cost V 0 bases and J 14 bases; bases outside gene matches: 6. As DNA, the CDR3 is TGCGCCAGCAGCCAAGATAGCCAGGGGGCCGAGTACTTC. It codes for CASSQDSQGAEYF.

This rearrangement joins TRBV30 to TRBJ2-5, with 7 bases that match TRBD1. The length of the CDR3 is 12 residues. Trimming took 4 bases from V and 2 from J; bases not matched to a gene: 1. Germline loops: CDR1 GTSNPN, CDR2 SVGIG (reference sequence). The CDR3 DNA is TGTGCCTGGACGACAGGGCAAGAGACCCAGTACTTC. Residues: CAWTTGQETQYF. Full variable domain (outside the CDR3, taken from reference TRBV30 and TRBJ2-5): SQTIHQWPATLVQPVGSPLSLECTVEGTSNPNLYWYRQAAGRGLQLLFYSVGIGQISSEVPQNLSASRPQDRQFILSSKKLLLSDSGFYLCAWTTGQETQYFGPGTRLLVL.

V and J are TRBV14 and TRBJ2-2, with TRBD2 matching 8 bases. This CDR3 contains 17 residues. V gave up 3 bases and J gave up 0 bases; unmatched junction bases: 6. Germline CDR1 reads SGHDN; CDR2 reads FVKESK. Written as DNA, the CDR3 is TGTGCCAGCAGCCATCCGGGGGGGTCCTCGAACACCGGGGAGCTGTTTTTT. Translation gives CASSHPGGSSNTGELFF.

This chain links TRBV4-2 with TRBJ2-1; 12 bases are shared with TRBD2. The germline V gene has CDR1 LGHNA and CDR2 YNFKEQ. The trim removed 4 bases at V and 6 bases at J, leaving 4 bases unmatched. The CDR3 extends over 15 amino acids. CDR3 in DNA: TGTGCCAGCAGCCCCCTAGCGGGGGGGCTCAATGAGCAGTTCTTC. This sequence encodes CASSPLAGGLNEQFF.

This chain joins TRBV6-5 and TRBJ2-7, with 9 bases aligning to TRBD1. Unmatched junction bases numbered 4, after V lost 2 bases and J lost 2 bases. This CDR3 is 15 amino acids long. Germline V lookup: CDR1 MNHEY, CDR2 SVGAGI. In DNA form, the CDR3 reads TGTGCCAGCAGTTACCGGACAGGGGTTACCTACGAGCAGTACTTC. This codes for CASSYRTGVTYEQYF.

The chain has TRBV5-6 and TRBJ2-6, with TRBD1 matching 10 bases. The CDR3 consists of 19 residues. V gave up 2 bases and J gave up 0 bases; unmatched junction bases: 8. Germline CDR1 and CDR2: SGHDT and YYEEEE. CDR3 in DNA: TGTGCCAGCAGCTTAGGGGGACAGGGGTTGTGCTCTGGGGCCAACGTCCTGACTTTC. It specifies CASSLGGQGLCSGANVLTF.

This chain joins TRBV5-6 and TRBJ2-7, with 10 nucleotides matching TRBD2. The V gene end was trimmed by 5 bases and the J gene end by 3 bases; junction bases not matched to a gene: 5. This CDR3 has 14 residues. CDR1 is SGHDT, CDR2 YYEEEE, per germline. The CDR3 region is CASRGAGGNYEQYF. The CDR3 DNA reads TGTGCCAGCAGAGGAGCGGGGGGGAACTACGAGCAGTACTTC.

The chain links TRBV4-1 to TRBJ2-7, with 8 bases lining up with TRBD1. The CDR3 covers 16 residues. V shed 4 bases, J shed 4 bases, and the junction held 12 bases outside the gene matches. Looked up from germline, CDR1 is MGHRA and CDR2 is YSYEKL. The CDR3 coding sequence is TGCGCCAGCAGCCCGTCAGGGGGCGGACAGGTATACGAGCAGTACTTC. This codes for CASSPSGGGQVYEQYF.

J is TRBJ2-1 and V is TRBV7-9; maybe TRBD2 (6 bases). Germline loops: CDR1 SEHNR, CDR2 FQNEAQ (reference sequence). The germline V and J ends were trimmed by 1 base and 10 bases, with 8 bases remaining between them. CDR3 length: 12 residues. CDR3 protein: CASSLVGLEQFF. CDR3 DNA: TGTGCCAGCAGCTTAGTGGGACTGGAGCAGTTCTTC.

This clone was recorded only once. The chain employs TRBV18 and TRBJ1-4; 9 nucleotides match TRBD1. There are 16 residues in the CDR3. Trimming removed 1 base from V and 1 base from J; junction bases left unmatched: 1. Per the germline V gene, CDR1 is KGHSH and CDR2 is LQKENI. CDR3 region: CASSPRQGGTNEKLFF. The CDR3 nucleotides are TGTGCCAGCTCACCACGACAGGGGGGAACTAATGAAAAACTGTTTTTT.

This clone was seen a few times. V usage is TRBV11-2 and J usage is TRBJ2-5, with 8 bases matching TRBD1. The CDR3 covers 15 residues. Germline V CDR1 and CDR2: SGHAT, FQNNGV. The V segment lost 5 bases and the J segment 1 base; nucleotides outside the gene matches: 6. CDR3 nucleotide sequence: TGTGCCAGCAGCAAGCAGGGGGCGGCCCAAGAGACCCAGTACTTC. It is translated as CASSKQGAAQETQYF. Complete variable domain (other parts from reference TRBV11-2 and TRBJ2-5): EAGVAQSPRYKIIEKRQSVAFWCNPISGHATLYWYQQILGQGPKLLIQFQNNGVVDDSQLPKDRFSAERLKGVDSTLKIQPAKLEDSAVYLCASSKQGAAQETQYFGPGTRLLVL.

This clone was detected only once. The chain employs TRBV5-1 and TRBJ2-3, with TRBD1 as a possible D gene (5 bases). Germline-derived CDR1 and CDR2 are SGHRS and YFSETQ. V lost 5 bases to trimming and J lost 0 bases, with 10 bases between them. There are 14 residues in the CDR3. The CDR3 nucleotides are TGCGCCAGCAGAGGTAGGGGCAGCACAGATACGCAGTATTTT. This sequence encodes CASRGRGSTDTQYF.

The sample holds one count of this clone. The chain employs TRBV5-4 and TRBJ1-1; TRBD1 matches 8 bases. V shed 4 bases and J 0 bases; nucleotides not matched to a gene: 8. The CDR3 is made up of 16 amino acids. Germline CDR1 is SGHNT and CDR2 is YYREEE (reference sequence). The CDR3 DNA sequence: TGTGCCAGCAGCCGACCCGGGACAGGTATGAACACTGAAGCTTTCTTT. Protein product: CASSRPGTGMNTEAFF.

With regard to this clone: The same CDR3 arises from other DNA sequences in this sample as well. This chain connects TRBV5-1 to TRBJ2-3, with TRBD2 identical over 7 bases. The CDR3 has 15 amino acids. CDR1 is SGHRS, CDR2 YFSETQ, per germline. Trimming removed 0 bases from V and 1 base from J; junction bases left unmatched: 2. For the CDR3, the DNA is TGCGCCAGCAGCTTGGTAAGCGGGGGCACAGATACGCAGTATTTT. This translates into CASSLVSGGTDTQYF.

The chain combines TRBV9 with TRBJ2-3; the D gene is possibly TRBD2 (7 bases). Trimming stripped 0 bases from V and 5 bases from J, with 13 bases between. Germline V gives CDR1 SGDLS, CDR2 YYNGEE. CDR3 size: 15 residues. CDR3 amino acids: CASSVGGGPQDTQYF. The CDR3 DNA sequence: TGTGCCAGCAGCGTAGGGGGGGGCCCGCAAGATACGCAGTATTTT.

The chain couples TRBV29-1 to TRBJ2-1; 8 nucleotides agree with TRBD1. This CDR3 region has 14 residues. CDR1 is SQVTM, CDR2 ANQGSEA, per germline. V was pared by 3 bases and J by 4 bases, with 5 bases of the junction left unmatched. Here the CDR3 reads CSVDETGVYNEQFF. CDR3 sequence (DNA): TGCAGCGTTGACGAGACAGGGGTGTACAATGAGCAGTTCTTC.

Only a few counts were recorded for this clone. The chain uses TRBV5-4 and TRBJ2-5; 8 bases fit TRBD2. Germline CDR1 is SGHNT and CDR2 is YYREEE (reference sequence). The V gene end was trimmed by 4 bases and the J gene end by 4 bases; junction bases not matched to a gene: 6. The CDR3 has 14 residues. The chain's CDR3 is CASSAAGGRETQYF. The CDR3 DNA follows: TGTGCCAGCAGCGCCGCGGGGGGCCGAGAGACCCAGTACTTC.

The chain recombines TRBV4-1 with TRBJ2-7; TRBD2 matches at 7 bases. The V segment lost 1 base and the J segment 3 bases; nucleotides outside the gene matches: 9. The germline V gene encodes CDR1 MGHRA and CDR2 YSYEKL. The CDR3 covers 16 residues. The CDR3 is CASSQGGGAANYEQYF. The CDR3 nucleotides read TGCGCCAGCAGCCAAGGGGGGGGAGCGGCGAACTACGAGCAGTACTTC.

This clone showed up just a few times. The V and J genes are TRBV2 and TRBJ2-2, with a tentative D call TRBD1 (5 bases). Germline-derived CDR1 and CDR2 are SNHLY and FYNNEI. V was shortened by 6 bases and J by 0 bases, with 11 bases between the two germline ends. There are 15 residues in the CDR3. The CDR3 loop is CASRQTGANTGELFF. The CDR3 DNA sequence: TGTGCCAGCAGACAAACAGGTGCGAACACCGGGGAGCTGTTTTTT.

The chain is built from TRBV6-5 and TRBJ2-1; 9 bases match TRBD2. Germline assignment: CDR1 MNHEY and CDR2 SVGAGI. Trimming cost V 2 bases and J 4 bases; bases outside gene matches: 6. The CDR3 spans 16 residues. CDR3 loop: CASSYLRGGDYNEQFF. The CDR3 DNA is TGTGCCAGCAGTTACCTGCGCGGGGGGGATTACAATGAGCAGTTCTTC.